This T cell receptor beta chain is drawn from a study of T cells in Graves' hyperthyroidism and ophthalmopathy (dated by TCRdb to about 2019). Looking at the study overall: Peripheral blood samples were taken at the time of initial diagnosis, prior to any treatment. Whether ophthalmopathy could be predicted prospectively was tested in an independent validation cohort made up of roughly 19 hyperthyroidism patients plus 17 patients who later progressed to ophthalmopathy. TCR V-J signatures able to tell the groups apart were searched for in a discovery cohort of about a hundred patients, of whom more than 40 had Graves' ophthalmopathy and 55 to 60 had stable Graves' hyperthyroidism. The roughly 100 discovery patients were randomly divided into training and test sets at a 7:3 ratio. According to the paper, TCR Vbeta CDR3 sequencing was carried out on some 140 peripheral blood samples, which came from approximately 43 ophthalmopathy, around 75 hyperthyroidism and roughly 17 progressor patients. After blood sampling, hyperthyroidism patients were treated with methimazole at a starting dose of 30 mg daily, and ophthalmopathy patients were treated with high-dose intravenous methylprednisolone. In addition, the study compared T-cell repertoires in thyroid tissue and in blood from several Graves' hyperthyroidism patients. Paper-wide results and their limitations: Most expanded thyroid clonotypes (frequency above 0.001) were also detected in blood, suggesting blood repertoires may reflect thyroid immune responses. Sample size was not statistically predetermined, and investigators were not blinded to group allocation. A model built on a 13 V-J signature distinguished ophthalmopathy from stable hyperthyroidism, reaching about 89% sensitivity and around 81% specificity in cross-validation and 80%/75% in testing. In validation, progression to ophthalmopathy was predicted by the model with 65% to 71% sensitivity and 72% to 80% specificity, a median of about 6.8 months before onset.

The CDR3 covers 14 residues, taking in both the cysteine and the phenylalanine. Only the CDR3 DNA stays, 42 bases, in frame from base 1. V and J lose 6 bases and 3 bases, and a span of 12 bases separates them. Reading the germline V gene gives CDR1 MGHRA and CDR2 YSYEKL. TCR beta CDR3 regions were amplified from RNA transcripts. The TCR CDR3 was subjected to a first round of RT-PCR using the HTBI primer set and the Qiagen OneStep RT-PCR kit. Libraries were constructed in a second round of multiplex PCR, after which size selection and purification were performed. Sequencing of the libraries was done on an Illumina HiSeq2000 using paired-end 100 bp reads. Turning to the authors' computational methods: SOAPnuke was used to process the raw data, removing reads that contained adapters or uncalled bases, had a mean Phred below 15, or lacked an exact match to the constant primer or identifier. High-quality paired reads were merged with COPE v1.2.5, and unique nucleotide sequences were defined as clonotypes. MiTCR v1.1 was used to align clonotypes to the IMGT TRBV, TRBD and TRBJ reference segments. The analysis was restricted to V-J combinations with a frequency above 0.0001, which together covered 99% to 99.2% of the repertoires. The TCS score was defined as the ratio of F50 (clonal expansion) to E x V (chaos), calculated using BLOSUM62-based TCRdist between CDR3 peptides within each V-J. Welch's t-statistics and random forest reduced some 510 V-J features to 13, which were used in a naive Bayes classifier (R e1071). Using fastp at Q25 and MiXCR, TCRdb reprocessed the public reads and kept productive beta chains. A single entry per CDR3 protein holds the most common genes and DNA from its merged rows. TCRdb, rather than the study authors, made the V and J calls. This sample gives around 280,000 distinct CDR3 sequences in total; 10% to 15% of them show up just once. Almost 8% of the sample is in the top ten clones.

About this clonotype: Its antigen is unknown. It has no much larger one-base neighbor in the sample; base qualities were not kept.

Hyperthyroidism patients were aged 18 to 65 years and newly diagnosed, with disease duration of less than 2 months. Exclusion was applied to patients with uncontrolled infections, other autoimmune diseases, pregnancy or lactation. Clinical symptoms, serum thyroxine and TRAb, thyroid ultrasound, and orbital computed tomography formed the basis for the diagnoses. For progressor patients, blood was drawn at the first diagnosis of hyperthyroidism, before any ophthalmopathy symptoms had appeared. PBMCs were isolated from about 9.1 ml of fresh peripheral blood by Ficoll-Paque density gradient centrifugation. Patients classed as progressors first received a Graves' hyperthyroidism diagnosis and then went on to develop ophthalmopathy during follow-up. Total RNA was extracted with Trizol reagent, and quality was checked on an Agilent 2100 Bioanalyzer.

This sequence originates from a woman in her twenties or thirties with Graves' hyperthyroidism that later progressed to Graves' ophthalmopathy. The sequencing input was blood. The rearrangement combines TRBV4-1 with TRBJ1-3, with an unclear D gene assignment. The CDR3 protein is CASRGMGFGNTIYF. The DNA sequence is as follows: TGCGCCAGCAGAGGGATGGGATTTGGAAACACCATATATTTT.